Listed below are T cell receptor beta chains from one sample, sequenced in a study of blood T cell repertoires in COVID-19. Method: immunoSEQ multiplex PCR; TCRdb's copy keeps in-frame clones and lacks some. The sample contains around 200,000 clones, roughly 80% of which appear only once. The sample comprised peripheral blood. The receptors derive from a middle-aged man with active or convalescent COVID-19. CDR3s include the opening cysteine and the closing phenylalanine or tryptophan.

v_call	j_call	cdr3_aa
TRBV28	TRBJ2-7	CASSEIQGARGYEQYF
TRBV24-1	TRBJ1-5	CATSDPDRNNQPQHF
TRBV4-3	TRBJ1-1	CASSQDTGARMNTEAFF
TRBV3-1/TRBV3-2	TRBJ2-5	CASSQEGDRGQETQYF
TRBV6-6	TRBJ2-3	CASTYEGLAGGASTDTQYF
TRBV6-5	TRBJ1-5	CASTGSLNQPQHF
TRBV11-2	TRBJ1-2	CASSSTGKYGYTF
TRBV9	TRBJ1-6	CASSVAAKGLADSPLHF
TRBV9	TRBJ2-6	CASSVGGVAGANVLTF
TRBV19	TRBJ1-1	CASSKRGSTEAFF
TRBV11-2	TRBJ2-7	CASSSQLYEQYF
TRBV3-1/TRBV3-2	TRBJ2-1	CASSQSGGAWVF